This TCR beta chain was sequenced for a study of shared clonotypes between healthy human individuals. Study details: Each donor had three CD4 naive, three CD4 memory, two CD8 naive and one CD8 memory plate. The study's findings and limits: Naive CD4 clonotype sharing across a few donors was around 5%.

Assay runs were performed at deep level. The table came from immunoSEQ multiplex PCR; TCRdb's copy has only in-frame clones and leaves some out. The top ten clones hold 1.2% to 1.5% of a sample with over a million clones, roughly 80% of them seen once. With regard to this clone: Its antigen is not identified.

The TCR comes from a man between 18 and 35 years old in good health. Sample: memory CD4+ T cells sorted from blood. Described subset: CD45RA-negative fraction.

The CDR3: CASSLQGGFQETQYF. DNA of the CDR3: TGTGCCAGCAGTTTGCAGGGGGGATTCCAAGAGACCCAGTACTTC. This sequence joins TRBV6-1 and TRBJ2-5; D perhaps matches TRBD1 (7 bases). This CDR3 is 15 amino acids long. V lost 5 bases, J lost 1 base, and 14 bases lay in between. Germline V lookup: CDR1 MNHNS, CDR2 SASEGT.